A single T cell receptor (beta chain) is shown here with its context. This clonotype has a handful of counts. The antigen it recognizes is unknown. The sample holds no much larger clone one base away, and base qualities are not on file. The data were obtained in a study of T cell repertoires in cytomegalovirus infection (dated by TCRdb to 2018 to 2020). In terms of the full investigation: The peptide stimulations were aimed at well-studied HLA-B-restricted epitopes as well as recently identified HLA-C-restricted CMV epitopes, whose presentation resists viral immunomodulation. Donor HLA type was relevant to the analysis, because carriage of CMV infection together with the matching HLA type was indicated by public TCR beta signatures.

The germline V gene encodes CDR1 SGHVS and CDR2 FNYEAQ. Taken from cysteine to phenylalanine, the CDR3 has 16 residues. Only CDR3 DNA remains: 48 bases, in frame from the first base. V loses 2 bases at its end and J loses 3 bases; junction bases beyond the gene matches: 4. The treatment or condition label on this specimen signifies: in vitro stimulation with specific CMV peptide epitopes to enrich CMV-specific T cells. The study at large found these results: Cumulative frequency of public TCR beta family members discriminated carriers of CMV infection plus the relevant HLA type in this cohort and an independent roughly 350-donor cohort. The ex vivo response was dominated by HLA-C-restricted CMV-specific TCR beta clonotypes, and the single most frequent clonotype in two of eight donors was supplied by these HLA-C-restricted clonotypes.

The listed sequencing device is Illumina HiSeq 1500. The public reads were run again by TCRdb, first through fastp at Q25 and then through MiXCR, and only productive beta chains were kept. Rows matching on CDR3 protein sequence are summarized as one entry with the most common DNA and genes. Within this sample are 450,000 to 550,000 distinct CDR3 sequences, with roughly 43% of them counted one time only. The ten biggest clones cover roughly two fifths of the sample. The chain is made from TRBV7-6 and TRBJ1-5; TRBD1 fits 10 bases in the junction. The input for sequencing was cultured PBMCs, taken from culture after CMV antigen stimulation. This sequence originates from a human donor in good health (CMV status not recorded). Some clones in this sample may be carry-over from other donors' samples. The nucleotide sequence reads TGTGCCAGCAGCTTATACGGGACAGGGGACAATCAGCCCCAGCATTTT. It specifies CASSLYGTGDNQPQHF.